A selection of T cell receptor beta chains follows, all from one sample in a study of cytomegalovirus exposure and HLA in healthy donors. Only in-frame clones appear in the TCRdb table, and some are missing; sequencing was by immunoSEQ multiplex PCR. This repertoire comprises about 130,000 clones; its ten largest clones make up 1.5% to 2%. Sequenced sample: PBMCs. These TCRs come from a young man in good health and CMV-seronegative. Each CDR3 is given with its conserved first and last residue. A D gene is named only where the DNA matches it firmly.

TRBJ2-1 NA TRBV28 TGTGCCAGCAGTTTGTCGGGAGAGCGCAATGAGCAGTTCTTC CASSLSGERNEQFF
TRBJ2-1 TRBD2 TRBV18 TGTGCCAGCTCACCACCAACTAGCGGTTCCTACAATGAGCAGTTCTTC CASSPPTSGSYNEQFF
TRBJ2-1 NA TRBV27 TGTGCCAGCAGTTTACGCGGGAATGAGCAGTTCTTC CASSLRGNEQFF
TRBJ1-2 NA TRBV2 TGTGCCAGCAAAGAGGACACCTATGGCTACACCTTC CASKEDTYGYTF
TRBJ1-2 NA TRBV2 TGTGCCAGCAGGGTCACAGGAACCTACACCTTC CASRVTGTYTF
TRBJ1-2 TRBD1 TRBV5-1 TGCGCCAGCAGCTACGACTCAGGGGGCTATGGCTACACCTTC CASSYDSGGYGYTF
TRBJ1-2 NA TRBV7-8 TGTGCCAGCAGCTTAGATTCGCCCGGGAACTATGGCTACACCTTC CASSLDSPGNYGYTF
TRBJ2-3 NA TRBV27 TGTGCCAGCAGTTTACCCCCGGGGGGCCGGCGCACAGATACGCAGTATTTT CASSLPPGGRRTDTQYF
TRBJ2-3 TRBD2 TRBV28 TGTGCCAGCGGAACTAGCGGAGGCACAGATACGCAGTATTTT CASGTSGGTDTQYF
TRBJ2-1 TRBD2 TRBV9 TGTGCCAGCAGCGTCCCGGGACTAGTTTTGTTCTTC CASSVPGLVLFF
TRBJ2-2 TRBD1 TRBV15 TGTGCCACCAGCAGACTGCACAGGGGGACGGGGAACACCGGGGAGCTGTTTTTT CATSRLHRGTGNTGELFF
TRBJ1-4 TRBD1 TRBV11-3 TGTGCCAGCAGCCCGACAGGGGGTCTGGAAAAACTGTTTTTT CASSPTGGLEKLFF
TRBJ2-5 TRBD1 TRBV7-2 TGTGCCAGCAGCAAGGACAGGGGGCGGTGGGAGACCCAGTACTTC CASSKDRGRWETQYF
TRBJ1-2 TRBD1 TRBV7-8 TGTGCCAGCAGCTTAGGCAACAGGGGGAGGGGGGCCAACGGCTACACCTTC CASSLGNRGRGANGYTF
TRBJ2-7 TRBD2 TRBV14 TGTGCCAGCAGCCAGGCTAGCGGGAGTTACGAGCAGTACTTC CASSQASGSYEQYF
TRBJ1-4 NA TRBV27 TGTGCCAGCAGTTCAACAGCGATGGGGAGGGGGGTTAGAACGGCGAAACTGTTTTTT CASSSTAMGRGVRTAKLFF
TRBJ2-7 NA TRBV5-1 TGCGCCAGCAGCTTGGAGGGGGTAGGCGAGCAGTACTTC CASSLEGVGEQYF
TRBJ2-6 NA TRBV5-6 TGTGCCAGCAGCTCCCGGTCGGCCAACGTCCTGACTTTC CASSSRSANVLTF
TRBJ2-4 NA TRBV11-2 TGTGCCAGCAGCTTAGCGGGGGTAGGAAAAAACATTCAGTACTTC CASSLAGVGKNIQYF
TRBJ2-1 NA TRBV7-2 TGTGCCAGCAGCCGTTACAATGAGCAGTTCTTC CASSRYNEQFF
TRBJ1-4 NA TRBV29-1 TGCAGCGTTGAAGATAGGGAGGATGAAAAACTGTTTTTT CSVEDREDEKLFF
TRBJ2-7 NA TRBV29-1 TGCAGCGTTCAGGGGGCCCAGATAGCTGAGGCGGGAGGGCTGGGTGAGCAGTACTTC CSVQGAQIAEAGGLGEQYF
TRBJ1-4 NA TRBV28 TGTGCCAGCAGTTTCAACAGCTTCGAAAAACTGTTTTTT CASSFNSFEKLFF
TRBJ1-1 TRBD1 TRBV11-1 TGTGCCAGCAGCCACGGAGGGGGCGAATTGAACACTGAAGCTTTCTTT CASSHGGGELNTEAFF
TRBJ1-1 NA TRBV18 TGTGCCAGCTCACCGGGCGGGGGGAACACTGAAGCTTTCTTT CASSPGGGNTEAFF
TRBJ1-5 NA TRBV7-2 TGTGCCAGCAGCTTAATGCAGGGTCGGAATCAGCCCCAGCATTTT CASSLMQGRNQPQHF